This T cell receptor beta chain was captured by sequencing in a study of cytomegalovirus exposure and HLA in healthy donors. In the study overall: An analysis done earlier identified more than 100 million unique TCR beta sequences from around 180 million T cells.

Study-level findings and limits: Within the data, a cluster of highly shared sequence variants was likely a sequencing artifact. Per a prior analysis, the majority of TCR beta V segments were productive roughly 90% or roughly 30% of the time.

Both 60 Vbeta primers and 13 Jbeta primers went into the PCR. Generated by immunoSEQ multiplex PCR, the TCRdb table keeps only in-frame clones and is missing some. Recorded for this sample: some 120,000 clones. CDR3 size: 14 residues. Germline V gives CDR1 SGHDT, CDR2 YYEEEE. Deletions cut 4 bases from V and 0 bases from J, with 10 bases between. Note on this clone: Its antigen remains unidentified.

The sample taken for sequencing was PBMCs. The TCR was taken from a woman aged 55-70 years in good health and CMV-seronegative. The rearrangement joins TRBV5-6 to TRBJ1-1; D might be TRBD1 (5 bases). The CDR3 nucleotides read TGTGCCAGCAGCAAGACAGTTTTGAACACTGAAGCTTTCTTT. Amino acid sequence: CASSKTVLNTEAFF.